This TCR beta chain was recovered during a study of CD8+ T cells in alopecia areata. The overall study: Treatment comprised oral tofacitinib, 5 to 10 mg twice daily, in treated patients.

CDR1 LNHDA and CDR2 SQIVND come from the germline V gene (reference sequence). Trimming cost V 3 bases and J 2 bases; bases outside gene matches: 5. The CDR3 spans 17 residues. Investigators isolated RNA and reverse transcribed it into cDNA to act as the sequencing template. Clones were sequenced by immunoSEQ multiplex PCR, and TCRdb holds only the in-frame ones, with some missing. This sample has approximately 57,000 clones, with almost 97% found just once. T lymphocytes (CD4+ and CD8+) were sorted from PBMCs. The chain couples TRBV19 to TRBJ2-4, with 12 bases fitting TRBD1. The sequence was obtained from a human donor with alopecia areata. The material was CD8+ T cells sorted from blood, obtained at week 0. CDR3 sequence: CASSMARDRGPKNIQYF. The CDR3 DNA follows: TGTGCCAGTAGTATGGCACGGGACAGGGGGCCCAAAAACATTCAGTACTTC.